A selection of T cell receptor beta chains follows, all from one sample in a study of T cells in Graves' hyperthyroidism and ophthalmopathy. From the multiplex PCR reads, TCRdb called clonotypes with MiXCR, one entry per CDR3 protein. This sample has about 400,000 distinct CDR3 sequences, with just under 15% found just once. Sequencing used blood. Every receptor here comes from a woman aged 25 to 45 with Graves' hyperthyroidism. Both conserved end residues are part of each CDR3. The D gene is left open where the match is weak. Expanded clones are given a class, and other clones once, few, many or no size at all.

d_gene	v_gene	len	abundance	j_gene	CDR3aa	CDR3nt
.	TRBV12-3/TRBV12-4	14	.	TRBJ2-3	CASSLMGATDTQYF	TGTGCCAGCAGTTTAATGGGGGCCACAGATACGCAGTATTTT
TRBD2	TRBV20-1	14	few	TRBJ2-1	CSAPGTRINNEQFF	TGCAGTGCCCCCGGGACTAGAATCAACAATGAGCAGTTCTTC
.	TRBV2	13	few	TRBJ2-1	CASRGTRYNEQFF	TGTGCCAGCAGGGGGACTCGGTACAATGAGCAGTTCTTC
.	TRBV10-2	14	.	TRBJ2-2	CASSESTTTGELFF	TGCGCCAGCAGTGAGTCGACTACCACCGGGGAGCTGTTTTTT
.	TRBV7-9	13	many	TRBJ1-5	CASSLGLLQPQHF	TGTGCCAGCAGCTTAGGGCTCCTACAGCCCCAGCATTTT
.	TRBV5-1	12	many	TRBJ1-1	CASSSGYTEAFF	TGCGCCAGCAGCTCAGGTTACACTGAAGCTTTCTTT
TRBD2	TRBV6-4	16	few	TRBJ2-1	CASSEEGLVTYNEQFF	TGTGCCAGCAGTGAAGAAGGACTAGTCACCTACAATGAGCAGTTCTTC
.	TRBV11-1	16	many	TRBJ2-2	CASSSGRDLHTGELFF	TGTGCCAGCAGCTCGGGCCGGGACCTTCACACCGGGGAGCTGTTTTTT
TRBD1	TRBV5-1	15	few	TRBJ2-5	CASSIQGVGGETQYF	TGCGCCAGCAGCATACAGGGGGTGGGCGGCGAGACCCAGTACTTC
TRBD2	TRBV29-1	13	.	TRBJ2-7	CSVDPGGSHEQYF	TGCAGCGTTGATCCGGGAGGCTCCCACGAGCAGTACTTC
.	TRBV30	11	.	TRBJ2-1	CAWVPGVQWFF	TGTGCCTGGGTCCCAGGGGTCCAATGGTTCTTC
.	TRBV3-1	15	.	TRBJ1-4	CASSQDASSNEKLFF	TGTGCCAGCAGCCAAGATGCCAGTTCCAACGAAAAACTGTTTTTT
.	TRBV6-5	15	.	TRBJ2-1	CASSSRGNPPNEQFF	TGTGCCAGCAGTTCCAGGGGCAACCCTCCAAATGAGCAGTTCTTC
.	TRBV10-3	14	few	TRBJ1-5	CAISENRDYQPQHF	TGTGCCATCAGTGAGAACAGGGATTATCAGCCCCAGCATTTT
TRBD2	TRBV20-1	14	many	TRBJ2-7	CSARYPSGIYEQYF	TGCAGTGCTAGATACCCTAGCGGGATTTACGAGCAGTACTTC
TRBD2	TRBV3-1	14	many	TRBJ2-7	CASSPSGSTYEQYF	TGTGCCAGCAGCCCTAGCGGGAGTACCTACGAGCAGTACTTC
.	TRBV3-1	12	many	TRBJ2-1	CASSQYGAEQFF	TGTGCCAGCAGCCAGTACGGGGCTGAGCAGTTCTTC
.	TRBV2	15	many	TRBJ2-7	CASSGTGTRSYEQYF	TGTGCCAGCAGTGGAACCGGGACTCGGTCCTACGAGCAGTACTTC
.	TRBV9	14	.	TRBJ2-5	CASSVGQTQETQYF	TGTGCCAGCAGCGTAGGGCAGACCCAAGAGACCCAGTACTTC
TRBD1	TRBV28	17	.	TRBJ1-5	CASSLEGGWLRNQPQHF	TGTGCCAGCAGTTTAGAAGGGGGCTGGCTTCGTAATCAGCCCCAGCATTTT
.	TRBV5-1	13	.	TRBJ1-5	CASSREGGLPQHF	TGCGCCAGCAGCCGAGAAGGGGGGTTACCCCAGCATTTT
TRBD2	TRBV6-1	20	many	TRBJ2-3	CASSFYPVIAGGQNTDTQYF	TGTGCCAGCAGTTTCTACCCGGTGATAGCGGGAGGGCAGAACACAGATACGCAGTATTTT
.	TRBV12-3/TRBV12-4	13	many	TRBJ2-5	CASSRGGDGTQYF	TGTGCCAGCAGCCGAGGCGGGGACGGGACCCAGTACTTC
TRBD2	TRBV28	13	.	TRBJ2-1	CAGNGGGYNEQFF	TGTGCCGGCAATGGGGGAGGGTACAATGAGCAGTTCTTC
TRBD2	TRBV7-8	15	once	TRBJ2-1	CASNLLAGGPHEQFF	TGTGCCAGCAACCTACTAGCGGGAGGGCCCCATGAGCAGTTCTTC
TRBD2	TRBV6-1	17	.	TRBJ2-1	CASYRTSGKTSYNEQFF	TGTGCCAGCTATAGGACTAGCGGAAAAACCTCCTACAATGAGCAGTTCTTC
.	TRBV6-1	15	few	TRBJ1-2	CASSEYWTDLYGYTF	TGTGCCAGCAGTGAATATTGGACAGACCTCTATGGCTACACCTTC
TRBD2	TRBV6-5	13	few	TRBJ2-5	CASSYDGGGTQYF	TGTGCCAGCAGTTACGACGGGGGGGGGACCCAGTACTTC
TRBD2	TRBV6-1	17	many	TRBJ2-7	CASSPGLAGSTEYEQYF	TGTGCCAGCAGTCCGGGACTAGCGGGATCTACCGAATACGAGCAGTACTTC
TRBD1	TRBV20-1	14	many	TRBJ2-7	CSARDWDRTYEQYF	TGCAGTGCTAGAGACTGGGACAGAACCTACGAGCAGTACTTC
TRBD1	TRBV20-1	14	.	TRBJ1-6	CSAREDRGYSPLHF	TGCAGTGCTAGAGAAGACAGGGGATATTCACCCCTCCACTTT
.	TRBV28	15	many	TRBJ2-3	CASHMRGGSTDTQYF	TGTGCCAGCCATATGAGAGGGGGAAGCACAGATACGCAGTATTTT
TRBD2	TRBV5-7	16	.	TRBJ2-4	CASTETSGRAGNIQYF	TGTGCCAGCACCGAGACTAGCGGGAGGGCCGGTAACATTCAGTACTTC
.	TRBV24-1	14	many	TRBJ2-1	CATSEGLSYNEQFF	TGTGCCACCAGTGAAGGGCTATCCTACAATGAGCAGTTCTTC
.	TRBV27	14	many	TRBJ2-2	CASTTEGGSGELFF	TGTGCCAGCACCACTGAAGGGGGATCCGGGGAGCTGTTTTTT
TRBD1	TRBV6-1	13	.	TRBJ1-5	CASSGQGHQPQHF	TGTGCCAGCAGTGGACAGGGGCATCAGCCCCAGCATTTT
TRBD2	TRBV7-3	18	.	TRBJ2-1	CASSLTASGRASYNEQFF	TGTGCCAGCAGCTTAACGGCTAGCGGGAGGGCCTCCTACAATGAGCAGTTCTTC
.	TRBV9	13	few	TRBJ2-1	CASSVFVSNEQFF	TGTGCCAGCAGCGTGTTCGTTAGTAATGAGCAGTTCTTC
.	TRBV20-1	17	.	TRBJ1-5	CSARDPRTDYSNQPQHF	TGCAGTGCTAGAGACCCAAGGACGGATTATAGCAATCAGCCCCAGCATTTT
.	TRBV10-3	12	.	TRBJ2-5	CAISETSETQYF	TGTGCCATCAGTGAGACCTCGGAGACCCAGTACTTC
.	TRBV28	12	.	TRBJ1-1	CASKGQNTEAFF	TGTGCCAGCAAAGGCCAGAACACTGAAGCTTTCTTT
.	TRBV7-9	12	many	TRBJ2-1	CASSSDRNEQFF	TGTGCCAGCAGCTCGGACCGCAATGAGCAGTTCTTC